The 11 T cell receptor beta chains below were found in one sample sequenced in a study of shared clonotypes between healthy human individuals. Terminally differentiated effector memory CD45RA+ cells were left out of the naive CD8 fraction, which was CD45RO-negative and positively selected for CCR7. Here immunoSEQ multiplex PCR was the method, and the copy in TCRdb shows in-frame clones only, minus some. The top ten hold roughly 0.1% of the sample, which has roughly 650,000 clones, roughly 96% seen once. Sequencing used naive CD8+ T cells sorted from blood. The receptors originated from a woman aged 25-40 years in good health.

V gene TRBV4-1 combines with J gene TRBJ2-7; D is unresolved. Per the germline V gene, CDR1 is MGHRA and CDR2 is YSYEKL. The V end was cut by 4 bases, the J end by 0 bases, with 10 bases between. This CDR3 comprises 14 residues. The CDR3 reads CASSPPHHSYEQYF. In DNA form, the CDR3 reads TGCGCCAGCAGCCCTCCCCACCACTCCTACGAGCAGTACTTC.

The rearrangement uses TRBV28 and TRBJ1-5, with D unresolved. This CDR3 is built from 11 residues. The V end lost 6 bases, the J end lost 7 bases, and 7 bases lay between the germline ends. CDR1 and CDR2 (germline): MDHEN, SYDVKM. CDR3 DNA: TGTGCCAGCAGCGCCGACCAGCCCCAGCATTTT. It translates to CASSADQPQHF. The full variable domain, rest sourced from reference TRBV28 and TRBJ1-5, is DVKVTQSSRYLVKRTGEKVFLECVQDMDHENMFWYRQDPGLGLRLIYFSYDVKMKEKGDIPEGYSVSREKKERFSLILESASTNQTSMYLCASSADQPQHFGDGTRLSIL.

The rearrangement uses TRBV27 and TRBJ2-1; TRBD2 matches at 9 bases. CDR1 is MNHEY, CDR2 SMNVEV, per germline (reference sequence). CDR3 length equals 16 residues. Trimming took 2 bases from V and 2 from J; bases not matched to a gene: 4. Written as DNA, the CDR3 is TGTGCCAGCAGTTTAGATCCTAGCGGGGCCTACAATGAGCAGTTCTTC. This translates into CASSLDPSGAYNEQFF.

In this sample, this clone turned up once. V usage is TRBV27 and J usage is TRBJ2-7, with D perhaps matching TRBD1 or TRBD2 (5 bases each). V was clipped by 4 bases and J by 2 bases, with 15 bases between them. Germline V gene sequence: CDR1 MNHEY, CDR2 SMNVEV (reference sequence). The CDR3 consists of 15 residues. The DNA for the CDR3 is TGTGCCAGCAGTTATTCGGGACCCATAACCTACGAGCAGTACTTC. Translated: CASSYSGPITYEQYF.

About this clone itself: Other DNA sequences of this sample code for an identical CDR3. The V call is TRBV28, the J call TRBJ2-1, with a possible D match to TRBD1 (6 bases). This CDR3 contains 16 residues. CDR1 is MDHEN and CDR2 is SYDVKM in the germline V gene. V was clipped by 1 base and J by 3 bases, with 13 bases between them. Written as DNA, the CDR3 is TGTGCCAGCAGTTTATTAGGGGGAGCGCTCTACAATGAGCAGTTCTTC. This codes for CASSLLGGALYNEQFF.

The chain is built from TRBV5-8 and TRBJ2-7; D possibly corresponds to TRBD1 (6 bases). Trimming left V 0 bases short and J 3 bases short, with 13 bases between. CDR1 is SGHTS and CDR2 is YDEGEE in the germline V gene. There are 15 residues in the CDR3. For the CDR3, the DNA is TGTGCCAGCAGCTTGGATCAGGGGCGATTCTACGAGCAGTACTTC. It encodes CASSLDQGRFYEQYF. Drawing the rest from reference TRBV5-8 and TRBJ2-7, the complete variable domain is EAGVTQSPTHLIKTRGQQATLRCSPISGHTSVYWYQQALGLGLQFLLWYDEGEERNRGNFPPRFSGRQFPNYSSELNVNALELEDSALYLCASSLDQGRFYEQYFGPGTRLTVT.

The chain recombines TRBV9 with TRBJ1-2, with D uncertain. Germline CDR1 SGDLS, CDR2 YYNGEE. Trimming pared 0 bases from V and 7 bases from J, leaving 4 bases between. The CDR3 sequence is 11 residues long. Here the CDR3 DNA reads TGTGCCAGCAGCGTAGGACGTGGCTACACCTTC. It codes for CASSVGRGYTF. The full variable domain, completed using reference TRBV9 and TRBJ1-2, is DSGVTQTPKHLITATGQRVTLRCSPRSGDLSVYWYQQSLDQGLQFLIQYYNGEERAKGNILERFSAQQFPDLHSELNLSSLELGDSALYFCASSVGRGYTFGSGTRLTVV.

The V gene is TRBV21-1, the J gene TRBJ1-1; TRBD1, the table's D call, was not compared with the DNA. TRBV21-1 is recorded as a pseudogene. The CDR3 totals 17 residues. CDR3 nucleotide sequence: TGTGCCAGCAGCAACGATACAGGAAGAAGGGTGAACACTGAAGCTTTCTTT. This encodes CASSNDTGRRVNTEAFF.

This chain links TRBV7-6 with TRBJ2-5, with D maybe TRBD1 (8 bases). The end of the DNA is better explained by TRBJ2-7, so the J call may be wrong. Per the germline V gene, CDR1 is SGHVS and CDR2 is FNYEAQ. The CDR3 is 16 residues long. The CDR3 loop is CASSQGAGVIAYEQYF. CDR3 DNA sequence: TGTGCCAGCAGCCAGGGGGCGGGGGTTATCGCCTACGAGCAGTACTTC.

The chain recombines TRBV5-6 with TRBJ1-2; tentatively, D is TRBD1 (6 bases). Germline CDR1 reads SGHDT; CDR2 reads YYEEEE. The CDR3 sequence is 12 residues long. The V and J ends lost 4 bases and 13 bases respectively, with 17 bases between them. In DNA form, the CDR3 reads TGTGCCAGCAGCCTCCCCACAGGGAATTTCACCTTC. Translating it yields CASSLPTGNFTF.

V gene TRBV7-9 combines with J gene TRBJ2-3, with D tentatively TRBD1 or TRBD2 (6 bases each). Germline assignment: CDR1 SEHNR and CDR2 FQNEAQ (reference sequence). The CDR3 contains 14 residues. The ends were cut back, 6 bases at V and 4 bases at J, with 14 bases in the middle. DNA of the CDR3: TGTGCCAGCAGTGACCGGGGGCGTTCAGATACGCAGTATTTT. The encoded protein is CASSDRGRSDTQYF.